Below are 5 T cell receptor beta chains sequenced from a single sample in a study of cytomegalovirus exposure and HLA in healthy donors. PCR involved 60 Vbeta and 13 Jbeta primers. The assay was immunoSEQ multiplex PCR, and TCRdb's table has in-frame clones only and misses some. The sample lists approximately 120,000 clones; 73% were seen once. The sample consisted of PBMCs. The source of these receptors is a man aged 35-49 years in good health and CMV-seronegative.

V and J are TRBV29-1 and TRBJ2-3; 7 nucleotides line up with TRBD1. CDR1 SQVTM and CDR2 ANQGSEA come from the germline V gene. The CDR3 is 12 residues long. V lost 3 bases, J lost 4 bases, and 1 base stayed unmatched. The CDR3 spells CSVEGQPDTQYF. CDR3 nucleotide sequence: TGCAGCGTTGAGGGACAGCCAGATACGCAGTATTTT.

The J gene is TRBJ2-5, the V gene TRBV30, with D tentatively TRBD1 (6 bases). The CDR3 consists of 13 residues. Trimming shortened V by 3 bases and J by 5 bases, and 13 bases separated the two germline ends. Germline assignment: CDR1 GTSNPN and CDR2 SVGIG (reference sequence). The CDR3 protein is CAWSSGQPETQYF. The CDR3 coding sequence is TGTGCCTGGAGCTCGGGACAACCGGAGACCCAGTACTTC.

The J gene is TRBJ2-5, the V gene TRBV5-1, with TRBD1 identical over 10 bases. Germline-derived CDR1 and CDR2 are SGHRS and YFSETQ. V shed 7 bases, J shed 4 bases, and the junction held 7 bases outside the gene matches. The CDR3 totals 14 residues. The DNA for the CDR3 is TGCGCCAGCGACAGGGGGCAGTCAGGAGAGACCCAGTACTTC. This sequence encodes CASDRGQSGETQYF.

The CDR3, as DNA: TGTGCCAGCAGCTTGGGACAGGGGGCTGGAAACACCATATATTTT. Translating it yields CASSLGQGAGNTIYF. The chain carries TRBV11-2 and TRBJ1-3; 11 bases map to TRBD1. V was clipped by 3 bases and J by 2 bases; unmatched bases: 0. CDR1 is SGHAT, CDR2 FQNNGV, per germline. The length of the CDR3 is 15 residues.

V and J are TRBV13 and TRBJ1-2; 11 bases agree with TRBD1. Germline lookup yields CDR1 PRHDT and CDR2 FYEKMQ (reference sequence). The CDR3 contains 14 residues. Trimming at V came to 4 bases and at J to 4 bases, leaving 2 bases not matched to a gene. The CDR3 coding sequence is TGTGCCAGCAGCTCGGACAGGGGGCCCTATGGCTACACCTTC. Translated, it gives CASSSDRGPYGYTF.